This passage covers 6 T cell receptor beta chains from one sample sequenced in a study of T cells after yellow fever vaccination. TCRdb re-called the 5' RACE reads through MiXCR, storing one row per CDR3 protein. The table lists 400,000 or so distinct CDR3 sequences, around 19% of them singletons. The sample in question was PBMCs, obtained before the yellow fever booster vaccination. The source is a young man who received the YFV17D yellow fever vaccine.

CDR3 coding DNA: TGCAGTGCTCCTGGGGAGGAAGAGACCCAGTACTTC. Amino acid sequence: CSAPGEEETQYF. J is TRBJ2-5 and V is TRBV20-1, with D tentatively TRBD2 (6 bases). Trimming took 5 bases from V and 3 from J, leaving 10 bases between them. The germline CDR1 and CDR2 sequences are DFQATT and SNEGSKA (reference sequence). The length of the CDR3 is 12 residues.

There are a few counts of this clonotype. The chain couples TRBV6-5 to TRBJ1-2; D call uncertain. This CDR3 spans 14 amino acids. Germline CDR1 reads MNHEY; CDR2 reads SVGAGI. The V and J ends lost 4 bases and 8 bases respectively, with 17 bases between them. CDR3 protein: CASSSSDGIGGYTF. The CDR3 DNA is TGTGCCAGCAGTTCCTCCGATGGGATCGGGGGCTACACCTTC.

This clonotype has more than one count but fewer than ten. V and J are TRBV29-1 and TRBJ2-1, with 16 bases fitting TRBD2. The CDR3 totals 16 residues. Germline V lookup: CDR1 SQVTM, CDR2 ANQGSEA. V trimming: 6 bases; J trimming: 4 bases; junction bases outside the gene matches: 6. The CDR3 DNA follows: TGCAGCGTGGGACTAGCGGGGGGGCCGGATTACAATGAGCAGTTCTTC. Translating it yields CSVGLAGGPDYNEQFF.

J is TRBJ2-5 and V is TRBV5-1, with TRBD2 identical over 8 bases. In germline, CDR1 is SGHRS, CDR2 YFSETQ. This CDR3 spans 19 amino acids. Trimming removed 1 base from V and 2 bases from J; junction bases left unmatched: 16. CDR3 DNA: TGCGCCAGCAGCTTGTCCCGGATCGCGGGGGGAATGCAGCAAGAGACCCAGTACTTC. It codes for CASSLSRIAGGMQQETQYF.

This clonotype has more than one count but fewer than ten. Written as DNA, the CDR3 is TGTGCCAGCAGTCCCATTGCAGGGATAGAGACCCAGTACTTC. Its protein product is CASSPIAGIETQYF. The rearrangement uses TRBV27 and TRBJ2-5, with D perhaps matching TRBD1 (5 bases). V lost 5 bases to trimming and J lost 4 bases, with 14 bases between them. The CDR3 totals 14 residues. From germline, CDR1 is MNHEY and CDR2 SMNVEV (reference sequence).

This clonotype was picked up a small number of times. The J gene is TRBJ1-2, the V gene TRBV5-6; possible D gene TRBD1, 6 bases. Germline lookup yields CDR1 SGHDT and CDR2 YYEEEE. The CDR3 contains 15 residues. V was pared by 3 bases and J by 2 bases, with 14 bases between. The CDR3: CASSYRDTLNYGYTF. In DNA, the CDR3 is TGTGCCAGCAGCTATAGGGACACCTTAAACTATGGCTACACCTTC.